The T cell receptor beta chain described here comes from a study of T cells after somatic rescue of genetic block. Method: immunoSEQ multiplex PCR; TCRdb's copy keeps in-frame clones and lacks some. Among roughly 70,000 clones listed, 92% were seen once. The length of the CDR3 is 16 residues. The chain links TRBV21-1 to TRBJ2-7; the tabulated D call, TRBD2, remains unverified against the DNA. TRBV21-1 is shown as a pseudogene. This sequence originates from a man in his forties or fifties. What was sequenced was peripheral blood mononuclear cells (PBMCs). The CDR3: CASSNAASGTIYEQYF. Written as DNA, the CDR3 is TGTGCCAGCAGCAACGCCGCTAGCGGGACCATCTACGAGCAGTACTTC.